This TCR beta chain originates from a study of blood T cell repertoires in COVID-19. Germline CDR1 and CDR2: MNHEY and SVGAGI. The V end lost 0 bases, the J end lost 2 bases, and 10 bases lay between the germline ends. The CDR3 sequence is 15 residues long. Per the original data handling: Reference gene primer amplification yielded estimated nucleated cell counts. The data were produced by immunoSEQ multiplex PCR, yet TCRdb's version contains in-frame clones alone and is incomplete. V, J and clone size derive from that table, while D and trimming were established from the DNA sequence. Among approximately 62,000 clones, roughly 80% were seen once, and the ten largest hold about 6.4%. Note on this clone: Other DNA sequences within the sample encode an identical CDR3.

Sequencing was done on a sample of peripheral blood. This receptor was obtained from a woman in her fifties or sixties with active or convalescent COVID-19. The chain employs TRBV6-5 and TRBJ1-1; D possibly corresponds to TRBD1 (6 bases). This chain's CDR3 is CASSYSNRVNTEAFF. For the CDR3, the DNA is TGTGCCAGCAGTTACTCGAACAGGGTAAACACTGAAGCTTTCTTT.